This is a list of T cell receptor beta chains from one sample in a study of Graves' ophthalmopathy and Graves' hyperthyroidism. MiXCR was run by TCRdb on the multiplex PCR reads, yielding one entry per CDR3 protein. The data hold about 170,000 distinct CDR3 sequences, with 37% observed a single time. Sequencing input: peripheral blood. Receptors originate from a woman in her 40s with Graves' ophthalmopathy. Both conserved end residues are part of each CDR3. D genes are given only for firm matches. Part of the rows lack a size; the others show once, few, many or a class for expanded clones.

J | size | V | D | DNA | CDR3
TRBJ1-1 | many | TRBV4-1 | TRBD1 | TGCGCCAGCAGCCCTCGTGGACAGGGGGCAAACACTGAAGCTTTCTTT | CASSPRGQGANTEAFF
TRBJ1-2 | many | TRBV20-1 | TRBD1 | TGCAGTGCCTGGCCCGGACAGGGAATCTATGGCTACACCTTC | CSAWPGQGIYGYTF
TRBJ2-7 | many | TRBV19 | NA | TGTGCCAGTAGTATGGGGTTGGCCTACGAGCAGTACTTC | CASSMGLAYEQYF
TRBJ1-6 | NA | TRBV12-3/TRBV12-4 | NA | TGTGCCAGCAACACAGGGTACTCACCCCTCCACTTT | CASNTGYSPLHF
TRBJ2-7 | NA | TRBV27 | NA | TGTGCCAGCAGTCTCCGGGACAGGAGGACTAGCAGGGCCTACGAGCAGTACTTC | CASSLRDRRTSRAYEQYF
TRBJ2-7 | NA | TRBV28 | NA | TGTGCCAGCGGAGGAGGGGGCTCCTACGAGCAGTACTTC | CASGGGGSYEQYF
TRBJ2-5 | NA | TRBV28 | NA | TGTGCCAGCAGTCGTGATCTGTTGACGGACGAGACCCAGTACTTC | CASSRDLLTDETQYF
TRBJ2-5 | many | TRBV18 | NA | TGTGCCAGCTCACCTATTTCTGAGACCCAGTACTTC | CASSPISETQYF
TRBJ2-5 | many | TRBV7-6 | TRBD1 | TGTGCCAGCAGCTTATGGGGACAGGGGCAGAGAGAGACCCAGTACTTC | CASSLWGQGQRETQYF
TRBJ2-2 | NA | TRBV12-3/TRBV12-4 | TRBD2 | TGTGCCAGCAGTCCACCCCTAGCGGGAGTCATCATCGGGGAGCTGTTTTTT | CASSPPLAGVIIGELFF
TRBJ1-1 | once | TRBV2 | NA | TGTGCCAGCAGTGAATCCACCCAGAACACTGAAGCTTTCTTT | CASSESTQNTEAFF
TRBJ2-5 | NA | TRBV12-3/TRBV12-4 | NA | TGTGCCAGCAGTTTTTCTGGACCGATAGAGACCCAGTACTTC | CASSFSGPIETQYF
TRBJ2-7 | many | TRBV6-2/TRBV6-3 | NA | TGTGCCAGCAGTCAAACCGGGAGCTCCTACGAGCAGTACTTC | CASSQTGSSYEQYF